This T cell receptor beta chain was recorded in a study of shared clonotypes between healthy human individuals. Study results and caveats: Among donors, the sharing of clonotypes was expected to be influenced by sequencing depth. The study found approximately 5% of naive CD4 clonotypes shared across a few donors.

Terminally differentiated effector memory CD45RA+ cells were left out of the naive CD8 fraction, which was CD45RO-negative and positively selected for CCR7. Caucasian adults residing in Nashville, Tennessee made up all the donors. Several immunoSEQ plates received, in even portions, the genomic DNA of each subset. This table comes from immunoSEQ multiplex PCR, and its TCRdb copy is limited to in-frame clones, with some not included. The sample lists 600,000 or so clones; roughly 98% were seen once. Note on this clone: Antigen specificity is unknown.

The TCR was taken from a man aged 30 to 45 in good health. Sequences were obtained from naive CD8+ T cells sorted from blood.

The CDR3: CASSLWGKDQPQHF. As DNA, the CDR3 is TGTGCCAGCAGTTTATGGGGGAAAGATCAGCCCCAGCATTTT. The gene calls are TRBV27 and TRBJ1-5; tentatively, D is TRBD1 (5 bases). With 1 base removed from V and 5 bases from J, the gap between germline ends came to 9 bases. The CDR3 is 14 residues long. Germline assignment: CDR1 MNHEY and CDR2 SMNVEV (reference sequence).